The entry that follows covers one T cell receptor beta chain sequence. Its antigen remains unidentified. Base qualities are not provided; no much larger clone lies one nucleotide away. Including cysteine and phenylalanine, the CDR3 has 12 amino acids. Only the CDR3 DNA is retained, 36 bases long and in frame from the first base. The germline ends are 6 bases apart after V is trimmed by 4 bases and J by 5 bases. Sequences SGHDN (CDR1) and FVKESK (CDR2) are obtained from the germline V gene. Using the deep immunoSEQ assay, multiplex PCR amplified TCR CDR3 regions from genomic DNA. For each cell subset, the extracted genomic DNA was distributed evenly across all wells of several immunoSEQ 96-well plates, and each plate served as one replicate. For sorted subsets, 200 to 250 ng of genomic DNA, equivalent to 25,000 to 35,000 T cell genomes, went into each replicate PCR. The purified libraries were quantified using a Qubit 3.0 fluorometer, sized with a Bioanalyzer 2100, and then quantified again using the KAPA Library Quantification kit. A separate single-read 150-cycle Illumina NextSeq 550 flow cell was used to sequence each immunoSEQ 96-well plate. Turning to the authors' computational methods: Because only junctional sequences without quality scores were contained in the immunoSEQ output, filtering matching that applied to full-length reads could not be performed. To assign V/J genes and CDR3, sequences were annotated against IMGT germline references using PyIR, a Python wrapper for IgBLAST v1.9. Any read was removed if the V/J assignment was weak (E-value above 1e-6), the CDR3 was missing, or the read contained stop codons, out-of-frame junctions, or ambiguous translated residues. A V3J clonotype was defined by an identical inferred V gene, J gene, and CDR3 amino acid sequence. Percentage overlap between repertoires was calculated by dividing the number of shared unique clonotypes by the size of the smaller repertoire. Three approaches were used to assess repertoire richness: RTK rarefaction, the Chao1 estimator, and Recon v2.1 estimates of unobserved clonotypes. Generation probabilities were computed with OLGA for all TCRbeta clonotypes obtained by the gDNA method from four donors. In its TCRdb copy, this immuneACCESS table keeps in-frame sequences only and misses some clones. Where compared with another copy, unresolved V genes explain less than half of these, and the others have no known cause. The D gene and trimming were derived from the DNA, and the V and J assignments and clone size from that table. The sample table shows some 2,100,000 clones, and approximately 94% are seen once. The ten largest clones capture under 2% of the sample.

The sample originates from a study of shared clonotypes between healthy human individuals (TCRdb year 2020). For the wider study: The cohort comprised two women and three men aged 18 to 49 years. For each donor, CD4 naive and CD4 memory were each given three plates, CD8 naive was given two plates, and CD8 memory was given one plate. Blood TCR repertoires of roughly 5 healthy adults were deeply sequenced to estimate repertoire size and the extent of clonotype sharing between individuals. To increase sequencing depth and limit assay-specific biases, TCR repertoire library preparation and sequencing were carried out by different laboratories using diverse techniques. Between about 0.94 and 8.9 billion PBMCs per donor were obtained by leukapheresis.

What the study reported, not specific to this receptor: Only blood was sampled, and tissue TCR repertoires likely differ from those in blood. Around 5% of naive CD4, around 3.6% of naive CD8, approximately 2.2% of memory CD4, and approximately 0.39% of memory CD8 clonotypes were shared across a few donors. Incomplete sequencing was indicated by rarefaction of sorted-subset datasets, despite the large sequencing depth. Based on pairwise subsampling, the degree of clonotype sharing among donors was expected to be affected by sequencing depth. Compared with non-shared clonotypes, the clonotypes found in all four sorted-subset donors had higher generation probabilities. The small number of donors limited the genetic and exposure-history diversity represented. Naive subsets generally had larger estimated clonotype richness than memory subsets did.

CD8 naive samples were CD45RO-negative cells positively selected for CCR7, giving a CD45RA+CCR7+ population that excluded TemRA cells. Donors were healthy HIV-negative adults with no recently reported acute infections or vaccinations. All donors were Caucasian adults living in Nashville, Tennessee, USA. After blood collection by leukapheresis, PBMCs were isolated using Ficoll-Histopaque density gradient centrifugation and then cryopreserved in the vapor phase of liquid nitrogen. Analytical flow cytometry was used to check the purity and quantity of every magnetically sorted T cell population. Genomic DNA was isolated from each sorted fraction and quantified by UV absorbance on a Nanodrop 2000c.

Sample: naive CD8+ T cells from PBMCs. The cell subset or site label, read with the paper, signifies: CD45RA+CCR7+. The chain uses TRBV14 and TRBJ1-3; the D gene is not confidently resolved. This TCR derives from a man in his late teens or twenties in good health. Some clones in this sample may be carry-over from other donors' samples. The CDR3 in this case is CASSPGRNTIYF. The nucleotide sequence reads as follows: TGTGCCAGCAGCCCGGGGAGAAACACCATATATTTT.